This T cell receptor beta chain was recovered during a study of cytomegalovirus exposure and HLA in healthy donors. Study context: Inside one of the first data releases sat some 85 million unique TCRs taken from HLA-typed donors. Study-wide results and limits: Reportedly, cytomegalovirus status was diagnosed with high sensitivity and specificity. In a later analysis, V- and J-gene trimming of beta chains associated with a DCLRE1C missense variant, replicated independently. 150 to 200 TCR beta chains were listed as cytomegalovirus-associated.

Use of 60 Vbeta and 13 Jbeta primers characterized the PCR. Here immunoSEQ multiplex PCR was the method, and the copy in TCRdb shows in-frame clones only, minus some. The sample records around 120,000 clones, 65% to 90% being singletons. CDR3 size: 12 residues. Per the germline V gene, CDR1 is MGHRA and CDR2 is YSYEKL. V was clipped by 4 bases and J by 8 bases, with 11 bases between them. With respect to this clone: Its antigen is not identified.

This receptor was identified in a man aged 50 or older in good health and CMV-seronegative. Material: PBMCs. The J gene is TRBJ1-2, the V gene TRBV4-1, with D uncertain. Here the CDR3 reads CASSLPPLGYTF. CDR3 coding DNA: TGCGCCAGCAGCCTCCCTCCCCTGGGCTACACCTTC.